The source of this TCR beta chain is a study of T-cell reconstitution after alpha-beta-depleted transplantation in children. Study conclusions and caveats: Alpha-beta T cells present about two months after transplant were reported to originate from several hundred expanded graft clones. Among T cells one year after transplant, newly produced cells accounted for most counts and diversity. Several patients had high TCRbeta diversity at day 60; it came from surviving recipient T cells and thymic progenitors.

TCRbeta library construction was performed incorporating unique molecular identifiers. In TCRdb, the PCR reads were re-called with MiXCR into one record per CDR3 protein. The sample lists 750,000 to 950,000 distinct CDR3 sequences, 16% seen once, with 5% in the top ten. This clonotype has a count of ten or more. Its antigen is undetermined. Per the germline V gene, CDR1 is SGHRS and CDR2 is YFSETQ. Trimming took off 0 bases at V and 7 bases at J, with 10 bases between the two ends. The CDR3 loop spans 13 amino acids. The source is a male patient aged 10 to 17 who had a stem cell transplant for acute lymphoblastic leukemia, so the T cells may come from the graft donor. The source was PBMCs, mostly from graft donor cells, collected 360 days after TCRalphabeta/CD19-depleted stem cell transplant. This chain links TRBV5-1 with TRBJ2-5, with unresolved D. CDR3 DNA sequence: TGCGCCAGCAGCTTGGGAACGACCACGACCCAGTACTTC. It yields the protein CASSLGTTTTQYF. The full variable domain, in which reference TRBV5-1 and TRBJ2-5 provide the parts outside the CDR3, is KAGVTQTPRYLIKTRGQQVTLSCSPISGHRSVSWYQQTPGQGLQFLFEYFSETQRNKGNFPGRFSGRQFSNSRSEMNVSTLELGDSALYLCASSLGTTTTQYFGPGTRLLVL.